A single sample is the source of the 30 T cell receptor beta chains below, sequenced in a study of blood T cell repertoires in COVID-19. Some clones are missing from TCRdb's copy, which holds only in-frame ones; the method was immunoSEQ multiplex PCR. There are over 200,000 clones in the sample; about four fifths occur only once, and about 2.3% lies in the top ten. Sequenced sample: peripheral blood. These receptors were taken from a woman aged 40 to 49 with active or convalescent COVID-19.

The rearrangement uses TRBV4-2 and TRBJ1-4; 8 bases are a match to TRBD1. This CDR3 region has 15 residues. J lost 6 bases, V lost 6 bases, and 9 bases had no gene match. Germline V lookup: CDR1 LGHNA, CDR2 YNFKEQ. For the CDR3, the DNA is TGTGCCAGCAGACGTCCGGGACAGGAGTATGAAAAACTGTTTTTT. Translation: CASRRPGQEYEKLFF.

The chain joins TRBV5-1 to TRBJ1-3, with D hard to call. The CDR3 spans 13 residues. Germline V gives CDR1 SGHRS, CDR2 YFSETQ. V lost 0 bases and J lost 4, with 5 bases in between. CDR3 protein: CASSLGVGNTIYF. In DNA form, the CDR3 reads TGCGCCAGCAGCTTGGGAGTAGGAAACACCATATATTTT.

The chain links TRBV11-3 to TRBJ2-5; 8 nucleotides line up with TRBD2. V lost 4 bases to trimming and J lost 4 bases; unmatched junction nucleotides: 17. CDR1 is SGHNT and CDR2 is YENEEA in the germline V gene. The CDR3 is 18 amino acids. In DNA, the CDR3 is TGTGCCAGCAGCTCCCCTCTGCGGGCTAGCGGGTTTCGAGAGACCCAGTACTTC. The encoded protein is CASSSPLRASGFRETQYF.

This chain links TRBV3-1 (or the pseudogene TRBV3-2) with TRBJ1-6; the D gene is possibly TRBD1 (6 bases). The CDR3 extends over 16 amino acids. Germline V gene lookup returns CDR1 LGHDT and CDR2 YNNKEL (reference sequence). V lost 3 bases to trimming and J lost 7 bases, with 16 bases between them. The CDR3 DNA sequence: TGTGCCAGCAGCCACCCCTCCACAGGGCCCAATTCACCCCTCCACTTT. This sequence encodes CASSHPSTGPNSPLHF.

CDR3: CASSLFVSRADTQYF. DNA of the CDR3: TGCGCCAGCAGCTTGTTTGTTTCGCGGGCAGATACGCAGTATTTT. The chain recombines TRBV5-1 with TRBJ2-3, with D tentatively TRBD2 (5 bases). The CDR3 has 15 amino acids. The germline CDR1 and CDR2 sequences are SGHRS and YFSETQ. The V and J ends lost 1 base and 4 bases respectively, with 13 bases between them.

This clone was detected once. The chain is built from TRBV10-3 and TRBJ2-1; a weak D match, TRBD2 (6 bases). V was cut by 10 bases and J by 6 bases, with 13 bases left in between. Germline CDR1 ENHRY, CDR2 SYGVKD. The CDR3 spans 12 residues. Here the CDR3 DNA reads TGTGCCACCCGGAGGGTCGGCAATGAGCAGTTCTTC. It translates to CATRRVGNEQFF.

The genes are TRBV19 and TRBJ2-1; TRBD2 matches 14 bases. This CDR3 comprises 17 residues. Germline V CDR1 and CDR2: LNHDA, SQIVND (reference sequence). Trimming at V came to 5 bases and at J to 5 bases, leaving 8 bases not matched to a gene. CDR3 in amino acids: CASSLRTSGRSNNEQFF. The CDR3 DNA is TGTGCCAGTAGTCTAAGGACTAGCGGGAGGTCGAACAATGAGCAGTTCTTC.

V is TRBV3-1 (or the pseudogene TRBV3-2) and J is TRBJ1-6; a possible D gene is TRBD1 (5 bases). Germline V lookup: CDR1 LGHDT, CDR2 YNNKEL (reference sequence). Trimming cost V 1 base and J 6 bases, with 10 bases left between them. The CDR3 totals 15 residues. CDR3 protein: CASSQVAGVNSPLHF. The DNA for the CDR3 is TGTGCCAGCAGCCAAGTGGCGGGGGTTAATTCACCCCTCCACTTT.

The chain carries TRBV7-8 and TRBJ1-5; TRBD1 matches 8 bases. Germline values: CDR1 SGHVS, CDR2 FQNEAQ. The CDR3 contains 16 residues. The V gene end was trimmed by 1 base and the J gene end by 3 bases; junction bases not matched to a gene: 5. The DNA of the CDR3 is TGTGCCAGCAGCTTAGGTTCGGGACAGGTCAATCAGCCCCAGCATTTT. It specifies CASSLGSGQVNQPQHF.

In nucleotides, the CDR3 is TGTGCCAGCAGTACAGGGCCCTACGAGCAGTACTTC. It yields the protein CASSTGPYEQYF. The chain recombines TRBV14 with TRBJ2-7, with D perhaps TRBD1 (6 bases). The V gene lost 6 bases and the J gene lost 2 bases, with 8 bases spanning the gap. The CDR3 runs to 12 residues. Germline V gives CDR1 SGHDN, CDR2 FVKESK.

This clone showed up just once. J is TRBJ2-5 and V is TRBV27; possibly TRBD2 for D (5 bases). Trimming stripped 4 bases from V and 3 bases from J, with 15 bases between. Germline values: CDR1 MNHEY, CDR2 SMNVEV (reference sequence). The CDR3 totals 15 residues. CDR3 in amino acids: CASSSPGLEKETQYF. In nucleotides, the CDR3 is TGTGCCAGCAGTTCCCCGGGATTGGAGAAAGAGACCCAGTACTTC.

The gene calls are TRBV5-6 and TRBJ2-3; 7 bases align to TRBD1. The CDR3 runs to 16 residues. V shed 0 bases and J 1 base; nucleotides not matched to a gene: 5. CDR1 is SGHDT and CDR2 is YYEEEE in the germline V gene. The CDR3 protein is CASSLGTGVGTDTQYF. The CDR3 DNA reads TGTGCCAGCAGCTTGGGAACAGGGGTAGGCACAGATACGCAGTATTTT.

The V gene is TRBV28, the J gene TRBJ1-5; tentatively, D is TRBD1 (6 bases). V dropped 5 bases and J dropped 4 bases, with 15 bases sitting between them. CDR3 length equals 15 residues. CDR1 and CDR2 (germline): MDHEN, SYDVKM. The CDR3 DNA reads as TGTGCCAGCAGTGGGGGGGCAGGTCGGAATCAGCCCCAGCATTTT. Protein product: CASSGGAGRNQPQHF.

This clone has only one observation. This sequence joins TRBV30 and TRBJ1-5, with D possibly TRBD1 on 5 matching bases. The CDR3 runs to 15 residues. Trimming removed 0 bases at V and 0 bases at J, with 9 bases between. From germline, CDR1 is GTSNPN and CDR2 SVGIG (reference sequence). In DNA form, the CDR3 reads TGTGCCTGGAGTGTGTCAGGGATTAGCAATCAGCCCCAGCATTTT. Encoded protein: CAWSVSGISNQPQHF.

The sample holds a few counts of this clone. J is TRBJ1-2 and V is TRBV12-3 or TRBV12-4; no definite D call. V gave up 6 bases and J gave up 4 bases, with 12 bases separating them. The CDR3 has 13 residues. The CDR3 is CASSRTAIYGYTF. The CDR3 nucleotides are TGTGCCAGCAGCCGTACAGCTATCTATGGCTACACCTTC.

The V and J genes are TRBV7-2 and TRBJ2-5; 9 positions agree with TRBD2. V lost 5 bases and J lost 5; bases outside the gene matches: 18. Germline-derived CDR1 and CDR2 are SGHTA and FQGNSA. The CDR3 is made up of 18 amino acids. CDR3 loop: CASSPAILAGAVRETQYF. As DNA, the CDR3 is TGTGCCAGCAGCCCCGCCATTTTAGCGGGGGCCGTCCGCGAGACCCAGTACTTC. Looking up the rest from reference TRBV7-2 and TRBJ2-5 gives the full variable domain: GAGVSQSPSNKVTEKGKDVELRCDPISGHTALYWYRQSLGQGLEFLIYFQGNSAPDKSGLPSDRFSAERTGGSVSTLTIQRTQQEDSAVYLCASSPAILAGAVRETQYFGPGTRLLVL.

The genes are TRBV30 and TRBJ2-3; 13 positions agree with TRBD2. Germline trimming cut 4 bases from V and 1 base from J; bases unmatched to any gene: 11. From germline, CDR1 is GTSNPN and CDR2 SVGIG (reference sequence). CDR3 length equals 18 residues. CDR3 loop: CAWNKPPGLAGRTDTQYF. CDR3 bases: TGTGCCTGGAACAAGCCTCCGGGACTAGCGGGACGCACAGATACGCAGTATTTT.

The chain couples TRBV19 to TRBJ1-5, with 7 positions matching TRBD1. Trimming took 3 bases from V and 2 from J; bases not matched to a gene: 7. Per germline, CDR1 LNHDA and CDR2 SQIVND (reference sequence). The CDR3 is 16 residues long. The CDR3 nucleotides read TGTGCCAGTAGTATCCAGCAGGGGGGAGGCAATCAGCCCCAGCATTTT. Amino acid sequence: CASSIQQGGGNQPQHF.

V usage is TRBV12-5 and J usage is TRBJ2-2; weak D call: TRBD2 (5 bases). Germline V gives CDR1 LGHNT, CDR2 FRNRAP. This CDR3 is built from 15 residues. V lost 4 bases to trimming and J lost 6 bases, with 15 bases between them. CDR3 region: CASGSGLIDAGELFF. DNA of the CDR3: TGTGCTAGTGGTTCCGGACTGATTGACGCCGGGGAGCTGTTTTTT. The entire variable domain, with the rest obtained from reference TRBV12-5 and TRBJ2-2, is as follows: DARVTQTPRHKVTEMGQEVTMRCQPILGHNTVFWYRQTMMQGLELLAYFRNRAPLDDSGMPKDRFSAEMPDATLATLKIQPSEPRDSAVYFCASGSGLIDAGELFFGEGSRLTVL.

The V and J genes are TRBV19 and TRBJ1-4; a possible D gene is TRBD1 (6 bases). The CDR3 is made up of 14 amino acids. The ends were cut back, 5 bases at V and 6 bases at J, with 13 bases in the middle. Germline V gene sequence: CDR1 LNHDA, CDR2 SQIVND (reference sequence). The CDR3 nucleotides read TGTGCCAGTAGTTTACAGGGCCAGGATGAAAAACTGTTTTTT. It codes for CASSLQGQDEKLFF. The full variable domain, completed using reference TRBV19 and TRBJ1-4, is DGGITQSPKYLFRKEGQNVTLSCEQNLNHDAMYWYRQDPGQGLRLIYYSQIVNDFQKGDIAEGYSVSREKKESFPLTVTSAQKNPTAFYLCASSLQGQDEKLFFGSGTQLSVL.

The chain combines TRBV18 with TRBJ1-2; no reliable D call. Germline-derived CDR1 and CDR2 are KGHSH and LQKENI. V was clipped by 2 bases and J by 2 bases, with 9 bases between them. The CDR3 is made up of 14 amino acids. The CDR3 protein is CASSPSDWNYGYTF. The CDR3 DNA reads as TGTGCCAGCTCACCAAGCGACTGGAACTATGGCTACACCTTC. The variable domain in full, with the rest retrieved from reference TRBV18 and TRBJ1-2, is NAGVMQNPRHLVRRRGQEARLRCSPMKGHSHVYWYRQLPEEGLKFMVYLQKENIIDESGMPKERFSAEFPKEGPSILRIQQVVRGDSAAYFCASSPSDWNYGYTFGSGTRLTVV.

For the CDR3, the DNA is TGTGCCAGCAGCTTGCATCTAGGCGGGACCGGGGAGCTGTTTTTT. Protein product: CASSLHLGGTGELFF. The chain couples TRBV5-4 to TRBJ2-2; maybe TRBD2 (5 bases). Between the trimmed V and J ends, which lost 1 base and 5 bases, there was a span of 12 bases. Germline V gene sequence: CDR1 SGHNT, CDR2 YYREEE (reference sequence). This CDR3 spans 15 amino acids.

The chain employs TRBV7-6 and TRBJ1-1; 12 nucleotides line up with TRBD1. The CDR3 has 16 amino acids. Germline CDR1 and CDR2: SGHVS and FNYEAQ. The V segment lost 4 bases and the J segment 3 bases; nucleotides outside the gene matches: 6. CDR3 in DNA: TGTGCCAGCAGCTCCACCGGGACAGGGGGCTACACTGAAGCTTTCTTT. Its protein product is CASSSTGTGGYTEAFF.

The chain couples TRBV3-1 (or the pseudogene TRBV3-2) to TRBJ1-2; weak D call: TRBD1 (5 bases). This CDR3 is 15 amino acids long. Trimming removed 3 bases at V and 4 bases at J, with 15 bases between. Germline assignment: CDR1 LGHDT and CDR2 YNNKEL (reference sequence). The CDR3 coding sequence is TGTGCCAGCAGCCATCTCAGGGTGTATGGCTATGGCTACACCTTC. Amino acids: CASSHLRVYGYGYTF.

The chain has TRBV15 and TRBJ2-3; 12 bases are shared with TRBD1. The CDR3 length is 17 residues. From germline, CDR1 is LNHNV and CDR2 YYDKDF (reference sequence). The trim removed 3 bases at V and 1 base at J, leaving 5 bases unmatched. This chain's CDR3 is CATSRGQGAPGTDTQYF. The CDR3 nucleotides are TGTGCCACCAGCAGGGGACAGGGGGCGCCTGGCACAGATACGCAGTATTTT.

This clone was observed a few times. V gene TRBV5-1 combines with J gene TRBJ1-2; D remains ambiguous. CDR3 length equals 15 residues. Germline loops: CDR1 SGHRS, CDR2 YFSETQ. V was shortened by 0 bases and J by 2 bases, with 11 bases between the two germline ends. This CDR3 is CASSLAGTFNYGYTF. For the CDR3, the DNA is TGCGCCAGCAGCTTGGCTGGCACCTTCAACTATGGCTACACCTTC.

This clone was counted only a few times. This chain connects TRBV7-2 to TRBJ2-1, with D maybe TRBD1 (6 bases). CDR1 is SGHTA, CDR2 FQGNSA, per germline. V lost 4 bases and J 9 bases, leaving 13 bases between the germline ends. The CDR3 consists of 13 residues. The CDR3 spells CASSSRQVTEQFF. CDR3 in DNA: TGTGCCAGCAGCTCAAGACAGGTTACTGAGCAGTTCTTC.

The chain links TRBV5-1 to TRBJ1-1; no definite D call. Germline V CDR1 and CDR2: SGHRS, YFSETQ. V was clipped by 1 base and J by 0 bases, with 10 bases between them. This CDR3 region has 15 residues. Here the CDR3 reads CASSLNTNMNTEAFF. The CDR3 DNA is TGCGCCAGCAGCTTGAATACCAACATGAACACTGAAGCTTTCTTT.

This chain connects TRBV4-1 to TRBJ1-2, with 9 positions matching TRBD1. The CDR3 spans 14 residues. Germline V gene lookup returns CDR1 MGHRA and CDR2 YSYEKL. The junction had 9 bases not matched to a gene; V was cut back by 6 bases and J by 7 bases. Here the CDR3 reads CASRPTGGNFGYTF. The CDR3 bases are TGCGCCAGCAGACCGACAGGGGGAAATTTTGGCTACACCTTC.

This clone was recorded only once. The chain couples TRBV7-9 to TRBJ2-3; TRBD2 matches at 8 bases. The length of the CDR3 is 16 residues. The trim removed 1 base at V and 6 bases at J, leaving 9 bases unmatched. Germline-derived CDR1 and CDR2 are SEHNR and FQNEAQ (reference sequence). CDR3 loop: CASSLDPGTSSDTQYF. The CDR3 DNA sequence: TGTGCCAGCAGCTTAGACCCCGGGACTAGTTCGGATACGCAGTATTTT.